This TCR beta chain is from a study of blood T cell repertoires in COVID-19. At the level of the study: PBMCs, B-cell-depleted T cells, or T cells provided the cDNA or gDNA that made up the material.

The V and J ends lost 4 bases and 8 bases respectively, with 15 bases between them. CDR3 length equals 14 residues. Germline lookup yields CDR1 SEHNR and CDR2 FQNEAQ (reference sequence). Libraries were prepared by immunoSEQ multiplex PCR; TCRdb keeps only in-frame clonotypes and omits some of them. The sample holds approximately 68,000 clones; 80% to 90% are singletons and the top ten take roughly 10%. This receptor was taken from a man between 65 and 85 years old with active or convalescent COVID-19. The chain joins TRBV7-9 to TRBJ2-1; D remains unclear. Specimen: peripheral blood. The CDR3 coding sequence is TGTGCCAGCAGCTCGCCCAGGTCAGTTTATGAGCAGTTCTTC. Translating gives CASSSPRSVYEQFF. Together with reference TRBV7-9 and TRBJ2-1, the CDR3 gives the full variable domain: DTGVSQNPRHKITKRGQNVTFRCDPISEHNRLYWYRQTLGQGPEFLTYFQNEAQLEKSRLLSDRFSAERPKGSFSTLEIQRTEQGDSAMYLCASSSPRSVYEQFFGPGTRLTVL.